Sequencing of this T cell receptor beta chain was carried out in a study of beta chain features in type 1 diabetes. Notes on the study in general: TCRB CDR3s were moderately but significantly shorter in Type 1 diabetes patients in all four CD4+ subsets.

This clone was seen a handful of times. No antigen is known for it. Germline values: CDR1 MDHEN, CDR2 SYDVKM. The CDR3 is 13 amino acids. V gave up 3 bases and J gave up 3 bases, with 9 bases separating them. Expressed TCRB transcripts were sequenced, since all the RNA that had been isolated was reverse transcribed. The repertoire was sequenced with immunoSEQ multiplex PCR; TCRdb's copy has only in-frame clones and lacks some. The sample gives 500,000 to 800,000 clones, roughly 12% of which show up once; roughly 0.11% is in the top ten. The chain carries TRBV28 and TRBJ2-7; no clear D. The source material was naive CD4+ T cells from blood. The sequence was collected from a man under 40 with type 1 diabetes. The CDR3 DNA reads TGTGCCAGCAGTTTGGCCAGTCGCTACGAGCAGTACTTC. Translation: CASSLASRYEQYF.